One and the same sample provided the 6 T cell receptor beta chains below, sequenced in a study of T-cell memory formation after mild COVID-19. TCRdb ran MiXCR on the 5' RACE reads and lists one entry per CDR3 protein. The profile covers some 290,000 distinct CDR3 sequences, with about 16% appearing a single time and less than 30% taken by the ten largest. The specimen sequenced was PBMCs or a T cell subset sorted from them (not recorded which). These TCRs come from a young man who had mild COVID-19 (a few samples of this study predate the infection). Cell type and time point are not known.

The rearrangement uses TRBV24-1 and TRBJ2-2; D perhaps matches TRBD1 (6 bases). Germline CDR1 KGHDR, CDR2 SFDVKD. The CDR3 loop spans 15 amino acids. Trimming took off 3 bases at V and 7 bases at J, with 14 bases between the two ends. DNA for the CDR3: TGTGCCACCAGTGATCCCTCGACAGGCGGCGGGGAGCTGTTTTTT. Protein product: CATSDPSTGGGELFF.

V gene TRBV3-1 combines with J gene TRBJ1-1; no firm D call. Germline CDR1 is LGHDT and CDR2 is YNNKEL (reference sequence). The CDR3 consists of 12 residues. With 0 bases removed from V and 14 bases from J, the gap between germline ends came to 13 bases. The chain's CDR3 is CASSQDAAGPFF. The CDR3 nucleotides read TGTGCCAGCAGCCAAGATGCCGCGGGTCCGTTCTTT.

This clonotype was found many times. The chain uses TRBV5-1 and TRBJ2-3; D gene unclear. Trimming left V 5 bases short and J 3 bases short, with 13 bases between. The CDR3 extends over 14 amino acids. Germline V lookup: CDR1 SGHRS, CDR2 YFSETQ. CDR3 loop: CASRVFWGTDTQYF. The CDR3 DNA reads TGCGCCAGCAGAGTGTTTTGGGGTACAGATACGCAGTATTTT.

This chain joins TRBV5-1 and TRBJ2-3, with D possibly being TRBD1 (5 bases). Germline CDR1 reads SGHRS; CDR2 reads YFSETQ. Trimming removed 7 bases at V and 0 bases at J, with 12 bases between. The CDR3 length is 14 residues. The CDR3 spells CASGLGPSTDTQYF. CDR3 nucleotides: TGCGCCAGCGGATTGGGGCCTAGCACAGATACGCAGTATTTT. Full variable domain (remainder filled in from reference TRBV5-1 and TRBJ2-3): KAGVTQTPRYLIKTRGQQVTLSCSPISGHRSVSWYQQTPGQGLQFLFEYFSETQRNKGNFPGRFSGRQFSNSRSEMNVSTLELGDSALYLCASGLGPSTDTQYFGPGTRLTVL.

This clonotype was detected a few times. The chain joins TRBV20-1 to TRBJ2-1; D not resolved. Deletions cut 0 bases from V and 2 bases from J, with 11 bases between. Germline V gene sequence: CDR1 DFQATT, CDR2 SNEGSKA (reference sequence). The CDR3 runs 15 residues. The chain's CDR3 is CSARDGHLPYNEQFF. CDR3 DNA: TGCAGTGCTAGAGATGGTCATCTCCCCTACAATGAGCAGTTCTTC.

This clonotype was picked up a small number of times. The V gene is TRBV7-2, the J gene TRBJ1-4; no firm D call. Germline V gene lookup returns CDR1 SGHTA and CDR2 FQGNSA. There are 12 residues in the CDR3. Deletions cut 4 bases from V and 8 bases from J, with 8 bases between. The CDR3 protein is CASSWGGEKLFF. The CDR3 coding sequence is TGTGCCAGCAGCTGGGGAGGGGAAAAACTGTTTTTT. Based on the CDR3 plus reference TRBV7-2 and TRBJ1-4, the full variable domain is GAGVSQSPSNKVTEKGKDVELRCDPISGHTALYWYRQSLGQGLEFLIYFQGNSAPDKSGLPSDRFSAERTGGSVSTLTIQRTQQEDSAVYLCASSWGGEKLFFGSGTQLSVL.